Shown below are 7 T cell receptor beta chains from a single sample sequenced in a study of identifying expanded T cells in peripheral blood (dated by TCRdb to the late 2010s). Libraries were prepared through the immunoSEQ multiplex PCR assay. Not all clones reach the TCRdb copy of this immuneACCESS table, which keeps in-frame sequences only. Checked studies attribute under half of the gap to unresolved V genes and leave the rest unexplained. This sample holds around 68,000 clones; more than 75% were observed only once. The ten largest clonotypes hold approximately 4.7% of the sample. Sequencing was performed on blood. Source of these receptors: a person aged 18 to 75 in good health.

CDR3 nucleotide sequence: TGTGCCAGCAGCCGGACAGGGGGCAATGAAGGCTACACCTTC. Protein sequence: CASSRTGGNEGYTF. The genes are TRBV7-3 and TRBJ1-2; 11 bases match TRBD1. Germline V gene sequence: CDR1 SGHTA, CDR2 FQGTGA. This CDR3 region has 14 residues. With 5 bases clipped from V and 8 bases from J, the junction kept 7 bases outside the gene matches.

The chain recombines TRBV4-1 with TRBJ2-7, with TRBD1 identical over 7 bases. This CDR3 has 11 residues. The germline CDR1 and CDR2 sequences are MGHRA and YSYEKL. With V trimmed by 1 base and J by 10 bases, 1 base remained unmatched. The CDR3 protein is CASSQGQGQYF. In DNA, the CDR3 is TGCGCCAGCAGCCAAGGACAGGGTCAGTACTTC.

The rearrangement uses TRBV10-3 and TRBJ1-3, with 7 positions matching TRBD1. V lost 6 bases to trimming and J lost 4 bases; unmatched junction nucleotides: 15. This CDR3 contains 17 residues. The germline V gene encodes CDR1 ENHRY and CDR2 SYGVKD. The CDR3 loop is CAISSVGGLNSGNTIYF. CDR3 nucleotides: TGTGCCATCAGCAGCGTAGGGGGCCTCAATTCAGGAAACACCATATATTTT.

This chain uses TRBV6-4 with TRBJ2-3, with 10 bases identical to TRBD2. The CDR3 loop spans 15 amino acids. CDR1 MRHNA and CDR2 SNTAGT come from the germline V gene. V shed 3 bases and J 3 bases; nucleotides not matched to a gene: 3. CDR3: CASSELAGRTDTQYF. CDR3 sequence (DNA): TGTGCCAGCAGTGAACTAGCGGGGAGGACAGATACGCAGTATTTT.

The chain couples TRBV2 to TRBJ2-2; 12 bases align to TRBD2. This CDR3 is 14 amino acids long. The V gene's germline CDR1 is SNHLY and CDR2 FYNNEI. The ends lost 5 bases at V and 8 bases at J; junction bases unmatched: 3. CDR3 nucleotide sequence: TGTGCCAGCAGTCCTGGACTAGCGGGGGGGGAGCTGTTTTTT. This encodes CASSPGLAGGELFF.

The chain recombines TRBV19 with TRBJ1-4; D not resolved. CDR1 and CDR2 (germline): LNHDA, SQIVND (reference sequence). V lost 2 bases and J lost 5, with 12 bases in between. The CDR3 runs 15 residues. CDR3 in amino acids: CASSIQVRRNEKLFF. The DNA of the CDR3 is TGTGCCAGTAGTATACAGGTCCGTCGAAATGAAAAACTGTTTTTT.

The rearrangement joins TRBV7-9 to TRBJ2-7, with TRBD1 identical over 8 bases. CDR1 and CDR2 (germline): SEHNR, FQNEAQ (reference sequence). This CDR3 has 15 residues. J gave up 2 bases and V 1 base, and 4 bases lay outside the gene matches. CDR3 DNA: TGTGCCAGCAGCTTAGGATCGACAGGGGCCTACGAGCAGTACTTC. Translation: CASSLGSTGAYEQYF.